This entry features one TCR beta chain sequence. The antigen this receptor binds is unknown. The sample holds no much larger clone one base away, and base qualities are not on file. This specimen belongs to a study of long-term antiretroviral therapy in people with HIV (dated 2022 in TCRdb). Regarding the complete study: The earliest samples were collected roughly a decade before the 2015 WHO recommendation for immediate ART, at a time when ART was usually postponed until CD4 counts fell. A retrospective serial study tested whether changes in peripheral blood TRB repertoire composition and diversity were associated with ART initiation and durable HIV suppression. From some 30 adults with confirmed HIV infection, the cohort provided 192 cryopreserved PBMC samples, gathered serially across a mean of approximately six years (range 1-12). Among the roughly 30 participants with HIV, approximately 10 were female. No cross-contamination during QIAcube processing was seen in test extractions of a monoclonal T-cell line run alongside around 31 polyclonal samples. Results the study describes overall, beyond this receptor: Expanded TRB clones identified before ART initiation dominated the repertoire at all time points, although this dominance fluctuated and declined in many PLHIV after ART. Because pre-ART samples had limited cell numbers, profiling was done on unsorted PBMC rather than on sorted CD4+ and CD8+ T cells. Inferences about post-ART repertoire changes are limited because no data were available on ART adherence, viral resistance or therapy changes. ART initiation was associated with a significant increase in TRB diversity, but diversity stayed significantly below transplant donor controls even after long-term ART. HIV repertoires had narrower CDR3 length ranges than controls, and the network structure suggested an antigen-experienced repertoire that shifted only slightly toward naive after ART. Since PBMC availability was limited, sequencing covered only the TCR beta chain, with no alpha chain pairing. Samples dated from 2004 to 2017, and the ART regimens used may be less effective than current ones.

Its CDR3 holds 16 amino acids, cysteine through phenylalanine. The CDR3 DNA has 48 bases and is translated from base 1. CDR1 SEHNR and CDR2 FQNEAQ are derived from the germline V gene (reference sequence). For this chain, trimming is 6 bases at the V end and 1 base at the J end, and the number of junction bases without a gene match is 9. Inclusion was restricted to participants for whom at least one PBMC sample before ART initiation and at least two post-ART samples were available. Every participant with HIV received treatment in the United States of America. Before DNA extraction, cryopreserved samples of about 0.95-11 million PBMC were thawed and then washed. At the time of the earliest PBMC sample, participants with HIV were aged between about 20 and 54 years. PBMC samples from each participant spanned 1-4 timepoints before ART initiation and 2-8 timepoints after ART initiation, with a median of 7 samples. Serial HIV viral load, CD4+ T-cell count, ART history and demographic data were obtained for every participant. Genomic DNA was extracted from unsorted PBMC with a Qiagen kit on a QIAcube, with processing performed in batches of 12 samples.

Sequencing of the TRB variable region was done with the immunoSEQ hsTCRB v3.0 assay at survey level resolution. The target sequencing depth for TRB was about 40,000-55,000 T-cell genomes per sample. Pooled TRB libraries were sequenced on an Illumina MiSeq with a v3 150-cycle kit. The study's processing was this. Repertoire analysis ran in R within a reproducible Nextflow workflow covering QC, data transformation and analysis. LymphoSeq2, an R package for exploring AIRR-Seq data, was used to implement custom analyses. A few samples that yielded fewer than 5000 total TRB sequences were excluded, so that approximately 200 HIV repertoires were analyzed. Among the roughly 190 retained HIV repertoires, approximately 61 were collected before ART initiation and more than 120 after ART initiation. Repertoires were downsampled to 5000 TRB nucleotide sequences, and summary statistics were averaged over 100 downsampling iterations. The analysis kept only TRB sequences whose CDR3 regions were at least seven amino acids long. A Shannon entropy-derived clonality score and the Gini coefficient were used to measure diversity. In the repertoire networks, any two of the top 5000 CDR3 amino acid sequences were connected whenever the two sequences differed by an edit distance of one. For TRB CDR3 amino acid sequences, antigen specificity groups and MHC restriction were predicted with GLIPH2. To flag known associations with CMV, EBV, HIV or tissue antigens, CDR3 amino acid sequences were compared against VDJdb and McPAS-TCR. Pre-ART, post-ART and control groups were compared with Wilcoxon signed-rank tests and Holm-Bonferroni correction. In TCRdb, the immuneACCESS table is reduced to in-frame sequences with V and J assigned. These tables do not hold every clone; where another copy was compared, an unresolved V gene accounts for under half, and the others remain unexplained. V and J calls and clone size are given by that table; D and trimming were obtained from the DNA. This sample has 35,000 or so clones in its table, and just under 95% of those were observed once. 3.6% of the sample rests with the top ten.

The sequencing here drew on unsorted PBMCs, taken 4.1 years after starting antiretroviral therapy. The TCR sequence derives from a woman aged 50 to 60 with HIV. The receptor chain draws on TRBV7-9 and TRBJ1-2, and TRBD1 matches 9 of the central bases. The encoded CDR3 is CASSSNRDRVNYGYTF. The DNA reads as follows: TGTGCCAGCAGTTCCAACCGGGACAGGGTTAACTATGGCTACACCTTC. With the rest looked up from the reference TRBV7-9 and TRBJ1-2 genes rather than sequenced, the full variable domain is DTGVSQNPRHKITKRGQNVTFRCDPISEHNRLYWYRQTLGQGPEFLTYFQNEAQLEKSRLLSDRFSAERPKGSFSTLEIQRTEQGDSAMYLCASSSNRDRVNYGYTFGSGTRLTVV.